This entry features one T cell receptor beta chain sequence. As yet, its antigen is unknown. This specimen comes from a study of human T cells and chemical hapten exposure. General study findings and limits: Expanded TCRs clustered into significantly more large CDR3 similarity groups than controls, the analysis revealed. Sensitizing with DPC caused no change in TCRs above 1 in 1000 frequency.

V was cut by 4 bases and J by 2 bases, with 12 bases left in between. This CDR3 spans 15 amino acids. The germline gives CDR1 SNHLY, CDR2 FYNNEI. The time point is: patch test 1, 2 weeks after DPC sensitization. The treatment here: therapeutic diphenylcyclopropenone sensitization with weekly scalp DPC. In the source study's methods: Samples ranged from roughly 23,224 to 700,000 TCRs, with a median of roughly 95,000. TCRdb reprocessed the RACE reads with MiXCR, giving one entry per CDR3 protein. The V and J calls follow TCRdb's processing rather than the paper's. The sample has 300,000 to 400,000 distinct CDR3 sequences; around 7% are singletons.

The chain carries TRBV2 and TRBJ1-5; no firm D call. The receptor comes from a young woman with alopecia areata. Some clones in this sample may be carry-over from other donors' samples. This specimen was whole blood, taken in connection with sensitization to the hapten diphenylcyclopropenone (DPC). CDR3 residues: CASSVLVVGNQPQHF. CDR3 DNA: TGTGCCAGCAGTGTGTTGGTAGTGGGCAATCAGCCCCAGCATTTT.